This TCR beta chain is from a study of immune characterization of retroperitoneal liposarcoma. This clonotype has a handful of counts. Via MiXCR, TCRdb re-called the PCR reads, giving one row per CDR3 protein. The sample lists approximately 9,700 distinct CDR3 sequences, around 28% occurring once. The sequencing input was tumor tissue. The clonotype comes from a male donor with retroperitoneal liposarcoma.

CDR3 coding DNA: TGTGCCAGCAGGGACAGACAGAGCCCCTATGGCTACACCTTC. This translates into CASRDRQSPYGYTF. The rearrangement joins TRBV25-1 to TRBJ1-2; tentative D call: TRBD1 (6 bases). The V gene lost 6 bases and the J gene lost 4 bases, with 15 bases spanning the gap. Looked up from germline, CDR1 is MGHDK and CDR2 is SYGVNS. This CDR3 has 14 amino acids.